This T cell receptor beta chain was identified during a study of blood T cells in healthy people across ages. A remark on this clonotype: What it recognizes is unknown.

Then a second PCR, running about 6 to 11 cycles, was carried out with a sample-barcoded 5' primer and a J-beta primer mix. TCRdb re-called the 5' RACE reads through MiXCR, storing one row per CDR3 protein. The table lists hundreds of thousands of distinct CDR3 sequences, about 47% of them singletons. Broader study findings: Roughly linear declines in TCR beta diversity per million T cells occurred with age.

Germline loops: CDR1 DFQATT, CDR2 SNEGSKA (reference sequence). The CDR3 sequence is 16 residues long. V dropped 1 base and J dropped 1; count of bases not matched to a gene: 8. The clonotype was recovered from a man at least 80 years old in good health. The chain carries TRBV20-1 and TRBJ2-3; 7 bases are a match to TRBD1. Sequencing input: blood. The CDR3 DNA reads TGCAGTGCTAGAGGTGCGGCAGGGGGTGGCACAGATACGCAGTATTTT. Translating gives CSARGAAGGGTDTQYF.